This paragraph covers one T cell receptor (beta chain) sequence. No antigen is known for it. This specimen belongs to a study of beta chain features in type 1 diabetes. Since all of the isolated RNA was reverse transcribed, expressed TCRB transcripts were what got sequenced. Clones were sequenced by immunoSEQ multiplex PCR, and TCRdb holds only the in-frame ones, with some missing. Among approximately 100,000 clones, 40% were seen once, and the ten largest hold about 0.07%. Study-level points and caveats: Patients and controls would share equally any PCR tilt toward shorter templates.

This sequence was found in a woman aged 18-29 years in good health. The sequencing input was stem cell memory CD4+ T cells from blood.

In nucleotides, the CDR3 is TGTGCCAGCAGCCCTCGGGGGGGAGAAGCTTTCTTT. Protein product: CASSPRGGEAFF. The rearrangement links TRBV7-3 to TRBJ1-1, with D possibly TRBD1 on 5 matching bases. The CDR3 loop spans 12 amino acids. V lost 5 bases to trimming and J lost 8 bases, with 12 bases between them. Germline CDR1 is SGHTA and CDR2 is FQGTGA.